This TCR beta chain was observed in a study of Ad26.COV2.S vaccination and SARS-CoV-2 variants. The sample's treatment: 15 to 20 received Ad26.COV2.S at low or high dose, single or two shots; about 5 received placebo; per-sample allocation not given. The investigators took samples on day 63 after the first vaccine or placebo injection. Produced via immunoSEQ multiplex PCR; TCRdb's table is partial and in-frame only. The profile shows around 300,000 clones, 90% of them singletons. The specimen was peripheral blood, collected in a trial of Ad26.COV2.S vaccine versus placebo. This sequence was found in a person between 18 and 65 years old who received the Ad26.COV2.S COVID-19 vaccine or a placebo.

DNA of the CDR3: TGTGCCAGCAGCCAGGGGAGGAGGTACTACGAGCAGTACTTC. It encodes CASSQGRRYYEQYF. V usage is TRBV13 and J usage is TRBJ2-7; perhaps D is TRBD1 or TRBD2 (6 bases each). Between the trimmed V and J ends, which lost 5 bases and 3 bases, there was a span of 14 bases. There are 14 residues in the CDR3. Germline CDR1 and CDR2: PRHDT and FYEKMQ (reference sequence).